This T cell receptor (beta chain) was obtained from a study of blood T cell repertoires in COVID-19. Participant ages covered roughly 18 to 89 years across some 25 US areas. J gave up 4 bases and V 3 bases, and 13 bases lay outside the gene matches. Germline V gene data show CDR1 as MNHEY and CDR2 as SMNVEV (reference sequence). The CDR3 sequence is 18 residues long. The method was immunoSEQ multiplex PCR; TCRdb's version includes in-frame clones alone and lacks a portion of them. The profile covers fewer than 450,000 clones, with around nine tenths appearing a single time and 1.2% taken by the ten largest.

The chain combines TRBV27 with TRBJ2-3, with 10 positions matching TRBD2. Sequenced input: PBMCs or T cells enriched from blood (not recorded which). This TCR came from a woman younger than 30 who had recovered from COVID-19. CDR3 in DNA: TGTGCCAGCAGTTTCCCACTAGCAGCGGGGGGGCCATCAGATACGCAGTATTTT. This translates into CASSFPLAAGGPSDTQYF.